Sequencing of this TCR beta chain was carried out in a study of identical twins. Findings and limits, study-wide: Interpretation of the results relied on cross-sectional statistical analysis and not on following the same donors. The abundant beta clonotypes from cord blood had fewer insertions, and memory repertoires had none of this. Researchers reported excess low generation probability among twin-shared out-of-frame alpha sequences.

Template switching supplied a universal primer site; unique molecular identifiers were carried on the cDNA. TCRdb re-analysed the 5' RACE reads in MiXCR, keeping a single row per CDR3 protein. The profile shows hundreds of thousands of distinct CDR3 sequences, about 9.4% of them singletons. V gave up 2 bases and J gave up 5 bases, with 13 bases separating them. The CDR3 loop spans 14 amino acids. CDR1 and CDR2 from the germline V gene are MNHEY and SMNVEV (reference sequence). A remark on this clonotype: Antigen unknown.

These same records also appear under a second study, on yellow fever vaccine responses in identical twins.

The chain couples TRBV27 to TRBJ2-7; D is undetermined. The material sequenced was PBMCs. The TCR was taken from a woman under 30 in good health. The CDR3 protein is CASSLLGESHEQYF. The CDR3 DNA reads TGTGCCAGCAGTTTACTAGGAGAATCTCACGAGCAGTACTTC.